One T cell receptor (beta chain) is described in this entry. Germline CDR1 and CDR2: KGHSH and LQKENI. This CDR3 has 14 amino acids. Trimming pared 5 bases from V and 0 bases from J, leaving 8 bases between. Produced via immunoSEQ multiplex PCR; TCRdb's table is partial and in-frame only. Of about 430,000 clones listed, about 88% are singletons. This sample was included in a study of blood T cell repertoires in COVID-19. Sequences were obtained from PBMCs or T cells enriched from blood (not recorded which). The chain recombines TRBV18 with TRBJ1-3; no clear D gene. This TCR was recovered from a woman between 18 and 29 years old who had been exposed to COVID-19. The CDR3 DNA sequence: TGTGCCAGCTCAACGCGGGTCTCTGGAAACACCATATATTTT. Its protein product is CASSTRVSGNTIYF.